Each of the 9 T cell receptor beta chains below was sequenced from the same sample in a study of blood T cells in healthy people across ages. A J-beta primer mix and a sample-barcoded 5' primer were used in a second PCR of about 7 to 11 cycles. Via MiXCR, TCRdb re-called the 5' RACE reads, giving one row per CDR3 protein. The profile shows roughly 900,000 distinct CDR3 sequences, 45% to 50% of them singletons. Material: blood. The receptors come from a man younger than 40 in good health.

This chain links TRBV12-3 or TRBV12-4 with TRBJ2-1; the D is unclear. The V and J ends lost 10 bases and 7 bases respectively, with 17 bases between them. This CDR3 spans 13 amino acids. The CDR3 coding sequence is TGTGCCACCCTTGTGGGGTTTGGGAATGAGCAGTTCTTC. Protein product: CATLVGFGNEQFF.

The chain has TRBV25-1 and TRBJ2-3, with a weak D call TRBD1 (5 bases). The V gene's germline CDR1 is MGHDK and CDR2 SYGVNS. Trimming shortened V by 7 bases and J by 0 bases, and 14 bases separated the two germline ends. CDR3 length equals 15 residues. The chain's CDR3 is CASIPWGRSTDTQYF. The DNA for the CDR3 is TGTGCCAGCATCCCCTGGGGCAGGAGCACAGATACGCAGTATTTT. The variable domain in full, with the rest retrieved from reference TRBV25-1 and TRBJ2-3, is EADIYQTPRYLVIGTGKKITLECSQTMGHDKMYWYQQDPGMELHLIHYSYGVNSTEKGDLSSESTVSRIRTEHFPLTLESARPSHTSQYLCASIPWGRSTDTQYFGPGTRLTVL.

This clonotype has more than one count but fewer than ten. This rearrangement joins TRBV25-1 to TRBJ2-3; 7 nucleotides agree with TRBD1. The V gene end was trimmed by 5 bases and the J gene end by 3 bases; junction bases not matched to a gene: 11. This CDR3 has 16 residues. Looked up from germline, CDR1 is MGHDK and CDR2 is SYGVNS. The CDR3 is CASSRRTGTETDTQYF. CDR3 DNA sequence: TGTGCCAGCAGTAGACGTACCGGGACAGAAACAGATACGCAGTATTTT.

This clonotype was found a few times. The chain is built from TRBV4-1 and TRBJ2-3, with 8 bases identical to TRBD1. This CDR3 spans 17 amino acids. V shed 3 bases and J 4 bases; nucleotides not matched to a gene: 12. Per germline, CDR1 MGHRA and CDR2 YSYEKL. The CDR3 DNA reads as TGCGCCAGCAGCCACAGTGACAGGGGCCGTGGGGCAGATACGCAGTATTTT. Amino acid sequence: CASSHSDRGRGADTQYF.

The CDR3 DNA reads as TGCAGTGCCAAGACCAGCGGAAAAGAGACCCAGTACTTC. Amino acid sequence: CSAKTSGKETQYF. The chain is built from TRBV20-1 and TRBJ2-5, with a possible D match to TRBD2 (5 bases). Germline V gene data show CDR1 as DFQATT and CDR2 as SNEGSKA (reference sequence). The germline V and J ends were trimmed by 6 bases and 3 bases, with 14 bases remaining between them. CDR3 size: 13 residues.

This clonotype has a handful of counts. The V and J genes are TRBV4-1 and TRBJ2-1; possibly TRBD1 for D (6 bases). V lost 0 bases and J lost 6, with 18 bases in between. Germline V gene sequence: CDR1 MGHRA, CDR2 YSYEKL. The CDR3 covers 17 residues. This CDR3 is CASSQEPLGGRSNEQFF. DNA for the CDR3: TGCGCCAGCAGCCAAGAACCGTTAGGGGGTAGGAGCAATGAGCAGTTCTTC.

There are a few counts of this clonotype. CDR3 sequence: CASCCGGISYNEQFF. In nucleotides, the CDR3 is TGTGCCAGCTGTTGCGGGGGTATCTCCTACAATGAGCAGTTCTTC. The V and J genes are TRBV6-2 or TRBV6-3 and TRBJ2-1; the match to TRBD2 covers 7 bases. This CDR3 contains 15 residues. CDR1 and CDR2 from the germline V gene are MNHEY and SVGEGT. After removal of 8 bases from V and 0 bases from J, the junction contained 7 bases not matched to a gene.

The chain is built from TRBV27 and TRBJ2-6, with TRBD1 matching over 12 bases. V lost 1 base and J lost 0; bases outside the gene matches: 10. CDR3 length: 21 amino acids. In germline, CDR1 is MNHEY, CDR2 SMNVEV (reference sequence). The CDR3 DNA sequence: TGTGCCAGCAGTTTATACGGGACAGGGGGCAGAATGGGCTCTGGGGCCAACGTCCTGACTTTC. It yields the protein CASSLYGTGGRMGSGANVLTF.

The chain links TRBV20-1 to TRBJ2-7, with 7 bases matching TRBD1. Germline V CDR1 and CDR2: DFQATT, SNEGSKA (reference sequence). This CDR3 is built from 13 residues. V lost 4 bases to trimming and J lost 5 bases; unmatched junction nucleotides: 8. In DNA, the CDR3 is TGCAGTGCTAATGGACAGGTCGACAACGAGCAGTACTTC. Its translation is CSANGQVDNEQYF.